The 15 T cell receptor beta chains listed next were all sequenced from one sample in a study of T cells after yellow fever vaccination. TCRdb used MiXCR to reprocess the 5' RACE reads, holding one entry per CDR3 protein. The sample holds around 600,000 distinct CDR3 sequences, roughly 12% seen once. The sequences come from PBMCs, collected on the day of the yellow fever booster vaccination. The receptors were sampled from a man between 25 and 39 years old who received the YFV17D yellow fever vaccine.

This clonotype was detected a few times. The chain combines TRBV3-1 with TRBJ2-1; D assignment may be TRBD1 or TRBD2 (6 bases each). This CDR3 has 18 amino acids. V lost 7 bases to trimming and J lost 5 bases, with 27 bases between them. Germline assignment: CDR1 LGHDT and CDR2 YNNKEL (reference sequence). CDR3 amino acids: CASTPGARTLISHNEQFF. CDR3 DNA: TGTGCCAGCACCCCGGGGGCGCGCACTTTAATATCCCACAATGAGCAGTTCTTC.

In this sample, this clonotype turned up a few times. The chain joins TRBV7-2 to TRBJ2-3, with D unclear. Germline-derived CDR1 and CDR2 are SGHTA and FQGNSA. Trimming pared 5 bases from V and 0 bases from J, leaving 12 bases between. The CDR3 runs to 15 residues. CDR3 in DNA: TGTGCCAGCAGCAAAAACCGCTTTAGCACAGATACGCAGTATTTT. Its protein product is CASSKNRFSTDTQYF. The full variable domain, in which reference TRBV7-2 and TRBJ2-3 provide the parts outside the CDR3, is GAGVSQSPSNKVTEKGKDVELRCDPISGHTALYWYRQSLGQGLEFLIYFQGNSAPDKSGLPSDRFSAERTGGSVSTLTIQRTQQEDSAVYLCASSKNRFSTDTQYFGPGTRLTVL.

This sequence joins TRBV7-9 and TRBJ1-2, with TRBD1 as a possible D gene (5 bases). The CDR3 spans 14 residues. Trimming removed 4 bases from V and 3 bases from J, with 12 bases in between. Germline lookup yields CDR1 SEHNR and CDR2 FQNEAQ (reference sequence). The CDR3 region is CASSSDGGDYGYTF. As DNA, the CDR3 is TGTGCCAGCAGCTCCGACGGGGGGGACTATGGCTACACCTTC.

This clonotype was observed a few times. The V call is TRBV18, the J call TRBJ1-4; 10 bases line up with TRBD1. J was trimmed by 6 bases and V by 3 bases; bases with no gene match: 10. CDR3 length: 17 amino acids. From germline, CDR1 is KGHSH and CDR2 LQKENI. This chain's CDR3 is CASSPPGQGFGDEKLFF. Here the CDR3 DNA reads TGTGCCAGCTCACCCCCGGGACAGGGGTTTGGCGATGAAAAACTGTTTTTT.

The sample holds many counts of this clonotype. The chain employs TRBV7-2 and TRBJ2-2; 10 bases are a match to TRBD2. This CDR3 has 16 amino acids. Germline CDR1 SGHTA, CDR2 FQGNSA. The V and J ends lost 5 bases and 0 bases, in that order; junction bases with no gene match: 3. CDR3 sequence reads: CASSLLAGANTGELFF. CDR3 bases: TGTGCCAGCAGCCTCCTAGCGGGGGCGAACACCGGGGAGCTGTTTTTT. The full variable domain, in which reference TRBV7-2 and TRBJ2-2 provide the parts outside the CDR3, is GAGVSQSPSNKVTEKGKDVELRCDPISGHTALYWYRQSLGQGLEFLIYFQGNSAPDKSGLPSDRFSAERTGGSVSTLTIQRTQQEDSAVYLCASSLLAGANTGELFFGEGSRLTVL.

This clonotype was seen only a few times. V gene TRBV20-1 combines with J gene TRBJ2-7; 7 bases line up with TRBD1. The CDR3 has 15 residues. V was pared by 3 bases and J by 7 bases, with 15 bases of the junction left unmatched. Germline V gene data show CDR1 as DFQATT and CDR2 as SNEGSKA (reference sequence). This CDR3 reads CSAREPRGPSREQYF. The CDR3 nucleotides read TGCAGTGCTAGGGAACCTAGGGGGCCCAGTAGGGAGCAGTACTTC.

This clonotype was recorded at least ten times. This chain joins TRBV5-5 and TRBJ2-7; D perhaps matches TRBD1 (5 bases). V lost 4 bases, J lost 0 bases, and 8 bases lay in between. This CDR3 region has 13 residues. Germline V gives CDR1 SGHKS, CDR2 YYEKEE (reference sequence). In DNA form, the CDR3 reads TGTGCCAGCAGCGCAGGGATCTCCTACGAGCAGTACTTC. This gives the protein CASSAGISYEQYF.

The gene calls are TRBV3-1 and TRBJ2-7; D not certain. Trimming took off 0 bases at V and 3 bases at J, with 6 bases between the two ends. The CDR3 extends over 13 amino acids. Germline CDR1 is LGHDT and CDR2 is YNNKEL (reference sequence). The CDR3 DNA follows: TGTGCCAGCAGCCAAGAGTCTGACTACGAGCAGTACTTC. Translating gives CASSQESDYEQYF.

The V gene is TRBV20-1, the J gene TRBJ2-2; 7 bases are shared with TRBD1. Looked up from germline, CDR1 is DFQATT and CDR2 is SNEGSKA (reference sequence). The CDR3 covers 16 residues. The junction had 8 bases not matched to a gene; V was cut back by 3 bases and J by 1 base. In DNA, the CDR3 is TGCAGTGCTAGCGCCTTGGGACAGTTGAACACCGGGGAGCTGTTTTTT. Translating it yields CSASALGQLNTGELFF.

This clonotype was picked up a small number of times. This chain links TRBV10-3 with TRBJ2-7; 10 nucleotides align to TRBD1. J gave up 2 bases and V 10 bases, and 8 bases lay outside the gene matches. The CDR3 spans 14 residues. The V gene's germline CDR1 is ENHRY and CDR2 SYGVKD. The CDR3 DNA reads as TGTGCCAGCGGCGTCGGGACAGGGGCCTACGAGCAGTACTTC. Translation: CASGVGTGAYEQYF.

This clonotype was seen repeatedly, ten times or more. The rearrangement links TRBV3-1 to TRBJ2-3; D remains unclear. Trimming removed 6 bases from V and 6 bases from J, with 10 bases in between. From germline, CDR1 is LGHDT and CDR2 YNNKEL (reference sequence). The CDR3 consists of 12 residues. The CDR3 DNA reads TGTGCCAGCAGATCCCCCGGGGATACGCAGTATTTT. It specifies CASRSPGDTQYF.

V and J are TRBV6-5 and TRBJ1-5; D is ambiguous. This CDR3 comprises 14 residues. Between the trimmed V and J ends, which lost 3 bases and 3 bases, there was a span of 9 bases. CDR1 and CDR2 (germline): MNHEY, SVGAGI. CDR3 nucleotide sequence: TGTGCCAGCAGTTATACAGAGATCAATCAGCCCCAGCATTTT. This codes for CASSYTEINQPQHF.

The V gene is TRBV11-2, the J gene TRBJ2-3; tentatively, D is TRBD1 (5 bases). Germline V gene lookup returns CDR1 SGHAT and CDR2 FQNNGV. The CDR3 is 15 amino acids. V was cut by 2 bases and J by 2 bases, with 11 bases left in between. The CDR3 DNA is TGTGCCAGCAGCTTACAGGGCTTGACCACAGATACGCAGTATTTT. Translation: CASSLQGLTTDTQYF.

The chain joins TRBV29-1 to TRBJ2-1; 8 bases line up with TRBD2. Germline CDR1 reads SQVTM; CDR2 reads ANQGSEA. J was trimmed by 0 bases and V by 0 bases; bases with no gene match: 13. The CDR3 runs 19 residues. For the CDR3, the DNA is TGCAGCGTTGAAGAGCTGGGCGGCGGGAGGACTAGCTCCTACAATGAGCAGTTCTTC. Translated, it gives CSVEELGGGRTSSYNEQFF.

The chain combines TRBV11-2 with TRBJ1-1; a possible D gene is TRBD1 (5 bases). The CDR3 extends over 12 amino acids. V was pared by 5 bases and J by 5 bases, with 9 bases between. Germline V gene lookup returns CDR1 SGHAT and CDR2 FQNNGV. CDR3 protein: CASSMGVTEAFF. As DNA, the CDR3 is TGTGCCAGCAGCATGGGGGTAACTGAAGCTTTCTTT.